The 28 T cell receptor beta chains listed next were all sequenced from one sample in a study of control samples from healthy donors and cancer patients (dated by TCRdb to the early 2020s). The library was prepared using the immunoSEQ multiplex PCR assay. TCRdb holds this immuneACCESS table with in-frame rearrangements only. Some clones are missing; in checked studies, unresolved V genes explain under half, and the rest has no known cause. Here the sample has about 170,000 clones; 75% to 95% occur a single time. The ten biggest clones cover roughly 1.6% of the sample. Specimen: blood. The receptors originated from a woman in her twenties or thirties in good health.

This clone occurred once. The rearrangement uses TRBV7-3 and TRBJ2-1; D ambiguous. With 2 bases removed from V and 5 bases from J, the gap between germline ends came to 7 bases. The CDR3 runs 13 residues. From germline, CDR1 is SGHTA and CDR2 FQGTGA. The CDR3 DNA is TGTGCCAGCAGCTTATCCGGAGACAATGAGCAGTTCTTC. It translates to CASSLSGDNEQFF.

The V gene is TRBV2, the J gene TRBJ2-1; unclear D gene. The CDR3 loop spans 11 amino acids. Trimming took 1 base from V and 11 from J, leaving 6 bases between them. Germline CDR1 is SNHLY and CDR2 is FYNNEI. Written as DNA, the CDR3 is TGTGCCAGCAGTGAAGGGCCCAAGCAGTTCTTC. This gives the protein CASSEGPKQFF.

The chain is built from TRBV6-6 and TRBJ1-1, with 9 bases identical to TRBD1. Germline CDR1 is MNHNY and CDR2 is SVGAGI (reference sequence). V trimming: 2 bases; J trimming: 4 bases; junction bases outside the gene matches: 5. CDR3 length: 15 amino acids. CDR3 in amino acids: CASSYTPGQGTEAFF. In DNA, the CDR3 is TGTGCCAGCAGTTACACACCGGGACAGGGCACTGAAGCTTTCTTT.

V is TRBV11-2 and J is TRBJ2-1; D unresolved. Germline CDR1 reads SGHAT; CDR2 reads FQNNGV. This CDR3 region has 12 residues. Trimming removed 1 base from V and 9 bases from J, with 7 bases in between. CDR3 coding DNA: TGTGCCAGCAGCTTAGGGCCACTTGAGCAGTTCTTC. Translated, it gives CASSLGPLEQFF.

On this clone: The identical CDR3 is also encoded by other nucleotide sequences in the sample. The chain links TRBV10-3 to TRBJ1-1; D is possibly TRBD1 (6 bases). CDR3 length equals 14 residues. CDR1 is ENHRY, CDR2 SYGVKD, per germline. V was pared by 0 bases and J by 1 base, with 6 bases between. The DNA of the CDR3 is TGTGCCATCAGTGAGTCGACAGGGAACACTGAAGCTTTCTTT. Residues: CAISESTGNTEAFF.

This chain's CDR3 is CASMALTEQFF. The CDR3 DNA reads as TGTGCCAGCATGGCCCTAACTGAGCAGTTCTTC. V usage is TRBV6-5 and J usage is TRBJ2-1; D is ambiguous. CDR1 MNHEY and CDR2 SVGAGI come from the germline V gene. V was trimmed by 7 bases and J by 9 bases, leaving 10 bases between them. The CDR3 totals 11 residues.

The CDR3 coding sequence is TGTGCCAGTAGTATGACAGGAGGGGACTATGGCTACACCTTC. It specifies CASSMTGGDYGYTF. This chain uses TRBV19 with TRBJ1-2, with a possible D match to TRBD1 (6 bases). CDR1 LNHDA and CDR2 SQIVND come from the germline V gene (reference sequence). Trimming left V 3 bases short and J 3 bases short, with 11 bases between. This CDR3 comprises 14 residues.

The V gene is TRBV29-1, the J gene TRBJ2-7; TRBD2 matches at 13 bases. CDR1 is SQVTM and CDR2 is ANQGSEA in the germline V gene. The CDR3 totals 15 residues. Unmatched junction bases numbered 5, after V lost 6 bases and J lost 0 bases. CDR3 bases: TGCAGCGTAGCCGGGACTAGCGGGGACTCCTACGAGCAGTACTTC. Translation: CSVAGTSGDSYEQYF.

The J gene is TRBJ1-2, the V gene TRBV18, with no clear D. With 0 bases removed from V and 1 base from J, the gap between germline ends came to 6 bases. The CDR3 length is 14 residues. Germline lookup yields CDR1 KGHSH and CDR2 LQKENI. The CDR3 DNA reads as TGTGCCAGCTCACCACCCGACAATAACTATGGCTACACCTTC. Translating it yields CASSPPDNNYGYTF. The variable domain in full, completed from reference TRBV18 and TRBJ1-2, reads NAGVMQNPRHLVRRRGQEARLRCSPMKGHSHVYWYRQLPEEGLKFMVYLQKENIIDESGMPKERFSAEFPKEGPSILRIQQVVRGDSAAYFCASSPPDNNYGYTFGSGTRLTVV.

The V gene is TRBV14, the J gene TRBJ2-7; 9 bases fit TRBD1. Germline values: CDR1 SGHDN, CDR2 FVKESK. V dropped 1 base and J dropped 4; count of bases not matched to a gene: 8. CDR3 length: 16 amino acids. CDR3 nucleotides: TGTGCCAGCAGCCAAGCTTCCGGGACAGGGTTATACGAGCAGTACTTC. Encoded protein: CASSQASGTGLYEQYF.

This chain links TRBV9 with TRBJ2-7, with TRBD2 as a possible D gene (7 bases). The CDR3 has 15 residues. Germline lookup yields CDR1 SGDLS and CDR2 YYNGEE. Trimming shortened V by 0 bases and J by 3 bases, and 13 bases separated the two germline ends. CDR3 nucleotide sequence: TGTGCCAGCAGCGTAGGTATAGGGGGGGACTACGAGCAGTACTTC. As protein: CASSVGIGGDYEQYF. Filled out from reference TRBV9 and TRBJ2-7, the complete variable domain reads DSGVTQTPKHLITATGQRVTLRCSPRSGDLSVYWYQQSLDQGLQFLIQYYNGEERAKGNILERFSAQQFPDLHSELNLSSLELGDSALYFCASSVGIGGDYEQYFGPGTRLTVT.

V is TRBV19 and J is TRBJ1-6; the D gene is possibly TRBD1 (5 bases). Between the trimmed V and J ends, which lost 11 bases and 7 bases, there was a span of 18 bases. This CDR3 is 14 amino acids long. Germline V gives CDR1 LNHDA, CDR2 SQIVND (reference sequence). DNA of the CDR3: TGTGCCGTCTATACCGGGACGTCGAATTCACCCCTCCACTTT. The encoded protein is CAVYTGTSNSPLHF.

The chain uses TRBV6-2 or TRBV6-3 and TRBJ2-7; a weak D match, TRBD2 (6 bases). From germline, CDR1 is MNHEY and CDR2 SVGEGT. The CDR3 contains 13 residues. Trimming cost V 5 bases and J 7 bases, with 15 bases left between them. CDR3 DNA: TGTGCCAGCAGTCCCCGGGACTTGGGAGAGCAGTACTTC. Translation: CASSPRDLGEQYF.

This clone has only one observation. This rearrangement joins TRBV12-3 or TRBV12-4 to TRBJ2-4, with D unclear. The CDR3 contains 11 residues. V was cut by 7 bases and J by 4 bases, with 5 bases left in between. DNA for the CDR3: TGTGCCAGCACTTGGAAAAACATTCAGTACTTC. This gives the protein CASTWKNIQYF.

The rearrangement links TRBV18 to TRBJ2-7; tentative D call: TRBD1 (6 bases). V gave up 3 bases and J gave up 2 bases, with 8 bases separating them. Germline-derived CDR1 and CDR2 are KGHSH and LQKENI. The CDR3 length is 13 residues. CDR3 coding DNA: TGTGCCAGCTCACCGGACAGCCCCTACGAGCAGTACTTC. Translation: CASSPDSPYEQYF.

The chain recombines TRBV2 with TRBJ1-5, with D uncertain. The germline gives CDR1 SNHLY, CDR2 FYNNEI. V was cut by 0 bases and J by 6 bases, with 9 bases left in between. This CDR3 region has 14 residues. The CDR3 loop reads CASSEALGVQPQHF. In DNA, the CDR3 is TGTGCCAGCAGTGAAGCGCTTGGGGTTCAGCCCCAGCATTTT.

The chain links TRBV6-6 to TRBJ2-3; TRBD2 matches at 13 bases. V dropped 4 bases and J dropped 4; count of bases not matched to a gene: 5. The CDR3 covers 16 residues. Germline V gene lookup returns CDR1 MNHNY and CDR2 SVGAGI (reference sequence). The CDR3 is CASSSTSGGGADTQYF. The CDR3 nucleotides read TGTGCCAGCAGTTCCACTAGCGGGGGGGGTGCAGATACGCAGTATTTT.

The J gene is TRBJ2-1, the V gene TRBV7-3; TRBD2 matches 7 bases. Per the germline V gene, CDR1 is SGHTA and CDR2 is FQGTGA. This CDR3 contains 13 residues. Unmatched junction bases numbered 5, after V lost 5 bases and J lost 7 bases. The CDR3 DNA reads TGTGCCAGCAGCCCTCAGGGAGGGAATGAGCAGTTCTTC. This encodes CASSPQGGNEQFF.

V gene TRBV2 combines with J gene TRBJ2-3; TRBD2 matches 10 bases. V lost 6 bases and J lost 0; bases outside the gene matches: 6. The CDR3 is 16 amino acids. Germline-derived CDR1 and CDR2 are SNHLY and FYNNEI. The CDR3 bases are TGTGCCAGCAGAAGGACTAGCGGTAGTAGCACAGATACGCAGTATTTT. Its translation: CASRRTSGSSTDTQYF.

The rearrangement uses TRBV6-5 and TRBJ2-1; 11 bases line up with TRBD2. J was trimmed by 6 bases and V by 8 bases; bases with no gene match: 9. The V gene's germline CDR1 is MNHEY and CDR2 SVGAGI. CDR3 length: 15 residues. The CDR3 nucleotides are TGTGCCAGCGGAACCCTAGCGGGGGGCAGCAATGAGCAGTTCTTC. This codes for CASGTLAGGSNEQFF.

The gene calls are TRBV28 and TRBJ2-7, with D perhaps TRBD2 (6 bases). Germline CDR1 and CDR2: MDHEN and SYDVKM. The CDR3 totals 13 residues. Deletions cut 3 bases from V and 2 bases from J, with 8 bases between. CDR3 coding DNA: TGTGCCAGCAGTTTCGGCGGGACCTACGAGCAGTACTTC. Its protein is CASSFGGTYEQYF.

The rearrangement joins TRBV11-2 to TRBJ1-2, with a possible D match to TRBD1 (5 bases). The ends were cut back, 5 bases at V and 0 bases at J, with 13 bases in the middle. This CDR3 spans 15 amino acids. Germline lookup yields CDR1 SGHAT and CDR2 FQNNGV. The CDR3 bases are TGTGCCAGCAGCGGGGGTAGAATAGCTAACTATGGCTACACCTTC. Its protein is CASSGGRIANYGYTF.

To note about this clone: The sample carries other DNA sequences with the same CDR3. This chain joins TRBV5-1 and TRBJ1-4; a weak D match, TRBD1 (5 bases). V was cut by 4 bases and J by 5 bases, with 12 bases left in between. The CDR3 runs to 14 residues. The germline CDR1 and CDR2 sequences are SGHRS and YFSETQ. As DNA, the CDR3 is TGCGCCAGCAGCCTAGACAGTTTCAATGAAAAACTGTTTTTT. Residues: CASSLDSFNEKLFF.

Concerning this clone: The sample carries other DNA sequences with the same CDR3. The chain combines TRBV4-3 with TRBJ1-6; no clear D gene. CDR1 is LGHNA, CDR2 YSLEER, per germline. Trimming shortened V by 0 bases and J by 1 base, and 10 bases separated the two germline ends. There are 17 residues in the CDR3. The CDR3 sequence is CASSQDNRASYNSPLHF. The CDR3 nucleotides read TGCGCCAGCAGCCAAGATAACCGGGCTTCCTATAATTCACCCCTCCACTTT.

This sequence joins TRBV10-2 and TRBJ1-6, with D uncertain. The CDR3 loop spans 12 amino acids. Germline values: CDR1 WSHSY, CDR2 SAAADI. Trimming removed 3 bases at V and 9 bases at J, with 6 bases between. The CDR3 DNA reads TGCGCCAGCAGTGAATGGGGTTCACCCCTCCACTTT. Translation: CASSEWGSPLHF.

The chain combines TRBV4-2 with TRBJ1-5, with D possibly TRBD1 on 5 matching bases. The CDR3 totals 14 residues. Germline CDR1 and CDR2: LGHNA and YNFKEQ. Deletions cut 0 bases from V and 7 bases from J, with 10 bases between. CDR3 bases: TGTGCCAGCAGCCAAGATGGGGCGCGACAGCCCCAGCATTTT. It is translated as CASSQDGARQPQHF.

The chain employs TRBV5-4 and TRBJ1-2, with TRBD1 matching over 11 bases. The germline V gene encodes CDR1 SGHNT and CDR2 YYREEE (reference sequence). The CDR3 is made up of 16 amino acids. The J segment lost 0 bases and the V segment lost 7 bases, leaving 8 bases of the junction unmatched. CDR3 region: CASGPPDRGPNYGYTF. In DNA form, the CDR3 reads TGTGCCAGCGGACCCCCGGACAGGGGGCCTAACTATGGCTACACCTTC. Filled out from reference TRBV5-4 and TRBJ1-2, the complete variable domain reads ETGVTQSPTHLIKTRGQQVTLRCSSQSGHNTVSWYQQALGQGPQFIFQYYREEENGRGNFPPRFSGLQFPNYSSELNVNALELDDSALYLCASGPPDRGPNYGYTFGSGTRLTVV.

The CDR3 here is CASSLGLAANTGELFF. CDR3 nucleotides: TGCGCCAGCAGCTTGGGACTAGCTGCGAACACCGGGGAGCTGTTTTTT. V and J are TRBV5-1 and TRBJ2-2, with 7 bases matching TRBD2. CDR1 and CDR2 (germline): SGHRS, YFSETQ. The CDR3 runs 16 residues. J was trimmed by 0 bases and V by 0 bases; bases with no gene match: 2.